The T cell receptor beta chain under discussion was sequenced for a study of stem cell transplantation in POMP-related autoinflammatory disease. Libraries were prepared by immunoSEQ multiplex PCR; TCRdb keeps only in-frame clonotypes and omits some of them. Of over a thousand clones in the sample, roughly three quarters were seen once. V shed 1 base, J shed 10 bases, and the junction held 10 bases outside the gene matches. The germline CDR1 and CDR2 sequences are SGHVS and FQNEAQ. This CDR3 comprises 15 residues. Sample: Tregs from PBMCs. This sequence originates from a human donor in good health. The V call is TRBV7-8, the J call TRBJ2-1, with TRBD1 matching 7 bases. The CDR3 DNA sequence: TGTGCCAGCAGCTTAGATCGAGGGGGCGCGCGGGAGCAGTTCTTC. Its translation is CASSLDRGGAREQFF.